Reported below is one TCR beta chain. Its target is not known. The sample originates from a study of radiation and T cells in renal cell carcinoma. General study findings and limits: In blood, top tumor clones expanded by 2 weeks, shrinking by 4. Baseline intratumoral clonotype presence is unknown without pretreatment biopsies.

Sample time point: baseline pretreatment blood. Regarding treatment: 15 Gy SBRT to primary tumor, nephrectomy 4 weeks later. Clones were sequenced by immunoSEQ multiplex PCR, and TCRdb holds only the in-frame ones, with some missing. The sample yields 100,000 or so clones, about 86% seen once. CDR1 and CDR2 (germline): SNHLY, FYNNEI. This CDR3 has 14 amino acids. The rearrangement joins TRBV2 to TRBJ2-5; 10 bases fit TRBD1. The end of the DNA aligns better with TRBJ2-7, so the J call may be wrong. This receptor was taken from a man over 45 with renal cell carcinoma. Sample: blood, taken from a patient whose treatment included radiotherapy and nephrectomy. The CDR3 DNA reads TGTGCCAGCATCTTCGGGACAGGGGCGCGCGAGCAGTACTTC. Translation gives CASIFGTGAREQYF.